One sample yielded the 27 T cell receptor beta chains listed below, sequenced in a study of OX40 agonist ivuxolimab in advanced cancers. Some clones are missing from TCRdb's copy, which holds only in-frame ones; the method was immunoSEQ multiplex PCR. The sample lists 20,000 to 30,000 clones, about 86% occurring once. The source was CD4+ or CD8+ T cells sorted from blood, collected in a trial of the OX40 agonist ivuxolimab. Source of these receptors: an adult with an advanced solid tumor such as melanoma, head and neck, liver or kidney cancer.

This clone showed up just once. V and J are TRBV30 and TRBJ2-7; no firm D call. Germline-derived CDR1 and CDR2 are GTSNPN and SVGIG (reference sequence). Deletions cut 2 bases from V and 2 bases from J, with 4 bases between. The CDR3 is 11 residues long. This CDR3 reads CAWSSAYEQYF. The CDR3 DNA is TGTGCCTGGAGTTCCGCCTACGAGCAGTACTTC.

The gene calls are TRBV5-1 and TRBJ1-1; the match to TRBD1 covers 10 bases. Trimming cost V 5 bases and J 1 base; bases outside gene matches: 2. Per germline, CDR1 SGHRS and CDR2 YFSETQ. This CDR3 is 14 amino acids long. The CDR3 bases are TGCGCCAGCAGTTGGGACAGGGGGAACACTGAAGCTTTCTTT. Amino acids: CASSWDRGNTEAFF. The entire variable domain, with the rest obtained from reference TRBV5-1 and TRBJ1-1, is as follows: KAGVTQTPRYLIKTRGQQVTLSCSPISGHRSVSWYQQTPGQGLQFLFEYFSETQRNKGNFPGRFSGRQFSNSRSEMNVSTLELGDSALYLCASSWDRGNTEAFFGQGTRLTVV.

CDR3 amino acids: CASSAPGQSTDTQYF. CDR3 in DNA: TGTGCCAGCAGCGCACCGGGACAGAGCACAGATACGCAGTATTTT. The genes are TRBV9 and TRBJ2-3; TRBD1 matches 7 bases. The length of the CDR3 is 15 residues. CDR1 and CDR2 (germline): SGDLS, YYNGEE. Trimming cost V 3 bases and J 0 bases; bases outside gene matches: 4. Combining the CDR3 with reference TRBV9 and TRBJ2-3 gives the whole variable domain DSGVTQTPKHLITATGQRVTLRCSPRSGDLSVYWYQQSLDQGLQFLIQYYNGEERAKGNILERFSAQQFPDLHSELNLSSLELGDSALYFCASSAPGQSTDTQYFGPGTRLTVL.

The CDR3 loop is CASSFSGAGEQYF. CDR3 DNA sequence: TGTGCCAGCAGTTTTAGCGGGGCGGGAGAGCAGTACTTC. The V gene is TRBV28, the J gene TRBJ2-7, with 8 nucleotides matching TRBD2. Per the germline V gene, CDR1 is MDHEN and CDR2 is SYDVKM. The CDR3 totals 13 residues. V lost 3 bases and J lost 7; bases outside the gene matches: 5.

CDR3 coding DNA: TGTGCCACCAGCAGCTTTGGGATGAACACTGAAGCTTTCTTT. Residues: CATSSFGMNTEAFF. This chain joins TRBV15 and TRBJ1-1; the D is unclear. V was cut by 3 bases and J by 0 bases, with 8 bases left in between. Germline V gives CDR1 LNHNV, CDR2 YYDKDF (reference sequence). The CDR3 length is 14 residues.

The chain employs TRBV10-3 and TRBJ1-5, with D unclear. The V gene lost 10 bases and the J gene lost 0 bases, with 16 bases spanning the gap. Germline lookup yields CDR1 ENHRY and CDR2 SYGVKD. CDR3 length: 15 residues. CDR3 nucleotides: TGTGCCACCGGAAGTCAAGGGAATAGCAATCAGCCCCAGCATTTT. Encoded protein: CATGSQGNSNQPQHF.

This clone came up a few times. The chain combines TRBV27 with TRBJ2-2; perhaps TRBD2 as D (5 bases). The CDR3 is 14 residues long. Trimming stripped 3 bases from V and 5 bases from J, with 10 bases between. Germline CDR1 is MNHEY and CDR2 is SMNVEV (reference sequence). DNA for the CDR3: TGTGCCAGCAGTTTCCGGGGTAGAACCGGGGAGCTGTTTTTT. Translation: CASSFRGRTGELFF.

This chain joins TRBV2 and TRBJ2-3; D is possibly TRBD1 or TRBD2 (5 bases each). Trimming pared 8 bases from V and 5 bases from J, leaving 20 bases between. There are 15 residues in the CDR3. Germline CDR1 is SNHLY and CDR2 is FYNNEI. CDR3 DNA sequence: TGTGCCAGCCCCTTGGTGAGGGGTCGTAAAGATACGCAGTATTTT. As protein: CASPLVRGRKDTQYF.

The genes are TRBV9 and TRBJ2-7; 12 bases line up with TRBD2. Germline V CDR1 and CDR2: SGDLS, YYNGEE. V lost 0 bases to trimming and J lost 5 bases; unmatched junction nucleotides: 0. The CDR3 sequence is 14 residues long. The CDR3 region is CASSVASGRDEQYF. CDR3 bases: TGTGCCAGCAGCGTAGCTAGCGGGAGGGACGAGCAGTACTTC.

The V gene is TRBV14, the J gene TRBJ2-1; unclear D gene. From germline, CDR1 is SGHDN and CDR2 FVKESK. V lost 3 bases to trimming and J lost 9 bases, with 9 bases between them. CDR3 length: 12 amino acids. The CDR3 loop is CASSQNSLEQFF. CDR3 coding DNA: TGTGCCAGCAGCCAGAACTCACTTGAGCAGTTCTTC. The complete variable domain, with remaining parts taken from reference TRBV14 and TRBJ2-1, reads EAGVTQFPSHSVIEKGQTVTLRCDPISGHDNLYWYRRVMGKEIKFLLHFVKESKQDESGMPNNRFLAERTGGTYSTLKVQPAELEDSGVYFCASSQNSLEQFFGPGTRLTVL.

J is TRBJ2-1 and V is TRBV7-9, with 9 bases that match TRBD2. The germline gives CDR1 SEHNR, CDR2 FQNEAQ (reference sequence). This CDR3 is built from 15 residues. V lost 4 bases and J lost 4; bases outside the gene matches: 5. The CDR3 sequence: CASSSGLAPYNEQFF. CDR3 coding DNA: TGTGCCAGCAGCTCTGGACTAGCGCCATACAATGAGCAGTTCTTC.

V usage is TRBV7-9 and J usage is TRBJ2-2; TRBD2 is a possible D gene (6 bases). Trimming removed 5 bases from V and 6 bases from J, with 22 bases in between. The CDR3 has 17 residues. Germline V gene data show CDR1 as SEHNR and CDR2 as FQNEAQ (reference sequence). Here the CDR3 DNA reads TGTGCCAGCAGCCCATCCAGCCTCCGGGAGTTCTCCGGGGAGCTGTTTTTT. Protein: CASSPSSLREFSGELFF.

CDR3 DNA: TGTGCCAGCAGCCCGACAGGAACCGATGAGCAGTTCTTC. Protein product: CASSPTGTDEQFF. This chain connects TRBV11-1 to TRBJ2-1; D is perhaps TRBD1 (6 bases). The CDR3 covers 13 residues. Between the trimmed V and J ends, which lost 5 bases and 8 bases, there was a span of 13 bases. Germline V lookup: CDR1 SGHAT, CDR2 FQDESV (reference sequence).

This chain uses TRBV29-1 with TRBJ2-3; D call uncertain. This CDR3 has 11 residues. Germline CDR1 reads SQVTM; CDR2 reads ANQGSEA. The ends were cut back, 2 bases at V and 4 bases at J, with 4 bases in the middle. The CDR3 DNA is TGCAGCGTTGAAAGGGCAGATACGCAGTATTTT. Its translation: CSVERADTQYF.

The chain recombines TRBV11-3 with TRBJ2-1, with 8 bases matching TRBD2. V was clipped by 1 base and J by 9 bases; unmatched bases: 11. The CDR3 length is 16 residues. Germline-derived CDR1 and CDR2 are SGHNT and YENEEA. The CDR3 here is CASSLGFAGGRGEQFF. DNA for the CDR3: TGTGCCAGCAGCTTAGGCTTTGCGGGAGGAAGGGGTGAGCAGTTCTTC.

V is TRBV6-6 and J is TRBJ1-2; a weak D match, TRBD1 (5 bases). The germline gives CDR1 MNHNY, CDR2 SVGAGI (reference sequence). The CDR3 consists of 15 residues. V gave up 2 bases and J gave up 5 bases, with 15 bases separating them. The CDR3 protein is CASSYGGANVYGYTF. Written as DNA, the CDR3 is TGTGCCAGCAGTTACGGTGGGGCAAACGTGTATGGCTACACCTTC.

The chain links TRBV30 to TRBJ2-7; D is unclear. The CDR3 spans 13 residues. CDR1 is GTSNPN, CDR2 SVGIG, per germline (reference sequence). Trimming left V 1 base short and J 3 bases short, with 10 bases between. DNA for the CDR3: TGTGCCTGGAGTGCGAAGGAGAACTACGAGCAGTACTTC. It yields the protein CAWSAKENYEQYF.

The genes are TRBV29-1 and TRBJ2-3; no reliable D call. V was pared by 2 bases and J by 0 bases, with 12 bases between. The CDR3 totals 15 residues. Per the germline V gene, CDR1 is SQVTM and CDR2 is ANQGSEA. The CDR3 nucleotides read TGCAGCGTTGAATGGGCTGGAACTAGCACAGATACGCAGTATTTT. As protein: CSVEWAGTSTDTQYF.

V and J are TRBV5-8 and TRBJ2-5; 7 bases agree with TRBD1. V shed 2 bases and J 1 base; nucleotides not matched to a gene: 8. This CDR3 has 16 amino acids. The germline V gene has CDR1 SGHTS and CDR2 YDEGEE. The CDR3 nucleotides read TGTGCCAGCAGCTTCGGGACAGCCACGTTCCAAGAGACCCAGTACTTC. Translation: CASSFGTATFQETQYF.

This chain uses TRBV27 with TRBJ1-2; the D gene is possibly TRBD1 (5 bases). V lost 3 bases and J lost 3, with 14 bases in between. The germline gives CDR1 MNHEY, CDR2 SMNVEV (reference sequence). The CDR3 has 15 amino acids. The CDR3 here is CASSLRQWSDYGYTF. The CDR3 DNA follows: TGTGCCAGCAGTTTGCGACAGTGGTCCGACTATGGCTACACCTTC.

The chain recombines TRBV7-6 with TRBJ1-2, with D uncertain. The CDR3 runs 15 residues. V was trimmed by 5 bases and J by 5 bases, leaving 18 bases between them. Looked up from germline, CDR1 is SGHVS and CDR2 is FNYEAQ. The DNA for the CDR3 is TGTGCCAGCAGCCCCAACGGAGGCGGGTTGTATGGCTACACCTTC. Translated: CASSPNGGGLYGYTF.

The gene calls are TRBV13 and TRBJ2-3, with 7 positions matching TRBD2. In germline, CDR1 is PRHDT, CDR2 FYEKMQ (reference sequence). The ends lost 5 bases at V and 6 bases at J; junction bases unmatched: 2. The length of the CDR3 is 12 residues. The CDR3 loop is CASSRGGDTQYF. The CDR3 DNA is TGTGCCAGCAGCCGGGGAGGGGATACGCAGTATTTT.

The gene calls are TRBV5-4 and TRBJ2-7; D tentatively fits TRBD1 or TRBD2 (6 bases each). The CDR3 totals 11 residues. Germline V gives CDR1 SGHNT, CDR2 YYREEE (reference sequence). The V end lost 7 bases, the J end lost 4 bases, and 9 bases lay between the germline ends. The CDR3 is CASLGGYEQYF. The CDR3 DNA sequence: TGTGCCAGCCTAGGGGGGTACGAGCAGTACTTC.

This rearrangement joins TRBV4-1 to TRBJ1-5; D may be TRBD1 (5 bases). This CDR3 region has 15 residues. V was pared by 4 bases and J by 0 bases, with 10 bases between. CDR1 and CDR2 from the germline V gene are MGHRA and YSYEKL. The CDR3 bases are TGCGCCAGCAGCCCTTGGGGGGATAGCAATCAGCCCCAGCATTTT. Amino acid sequence: CASSPWGDSNQPQHF.

The chain has TRBV6-5 and TRBJ2-1; unclear D gene. The germline gives CDR1 MNHEY, CDR2 SVGAGI. The CDR3 consists of 14 residues. The V end lost 6 bases, the J end lost 1 base, and 10 bases lay between the germline ends. The CDR3 bases are TGTGCCAGCAGCCACGGAGAGTCCTACAATGAGCAGTTCTTC. This sequence encodes CASSHGESYNEQFF.

The chain recombines TRBV6-5 with TRBJ2-7; perhaps TRBD2 as D (5 bases). CDR3 length: 11 amino acids. From germline, CDR1 is MNHEY and CDR2 SVGAGI. The CDR3 nucleotides are TGTGGGAGCGGTCCGACCTACGAGCAGTACTTC. Protein sequence: CGSGPTYEQYF.

The rearrangement joins TRBV5-4 to TRBJ2-1; possible D gene TRBD2, 6 bases. This CDR3 has 14 amino acids. CDR1 is SGHNT, CDR2 YYREEE, per germline (reference sequence). V was pared by 0 bases and J by 8 bases, with 12 bases between. Here the CDR3 reads CASSLGREIDEQFF. DNA of the CDR3: TGTGCCAGCAGCTTGGGGAGGGAGATCGATGAGCAGTTCTTC.